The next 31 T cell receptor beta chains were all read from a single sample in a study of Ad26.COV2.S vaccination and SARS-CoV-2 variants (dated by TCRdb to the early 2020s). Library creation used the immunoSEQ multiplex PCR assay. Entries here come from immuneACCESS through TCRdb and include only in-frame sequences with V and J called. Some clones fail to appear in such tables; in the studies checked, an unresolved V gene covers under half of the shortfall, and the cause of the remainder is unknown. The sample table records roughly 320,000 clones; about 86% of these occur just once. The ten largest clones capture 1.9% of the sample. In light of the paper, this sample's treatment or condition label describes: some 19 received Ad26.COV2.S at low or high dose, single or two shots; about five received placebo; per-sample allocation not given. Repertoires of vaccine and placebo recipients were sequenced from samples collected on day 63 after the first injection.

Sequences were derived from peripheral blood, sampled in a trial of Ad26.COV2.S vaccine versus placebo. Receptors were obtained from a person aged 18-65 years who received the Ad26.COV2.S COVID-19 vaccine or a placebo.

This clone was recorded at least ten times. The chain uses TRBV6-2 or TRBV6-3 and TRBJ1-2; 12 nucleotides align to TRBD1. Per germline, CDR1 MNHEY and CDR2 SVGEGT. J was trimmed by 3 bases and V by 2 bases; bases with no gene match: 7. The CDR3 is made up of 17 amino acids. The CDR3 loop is CASSYGTGGPSDYGYTF. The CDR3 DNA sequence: TGTGCCAGCAGTTACGGGACAGGGGGCCCCTCTGACTATGGCTACACCTTC.

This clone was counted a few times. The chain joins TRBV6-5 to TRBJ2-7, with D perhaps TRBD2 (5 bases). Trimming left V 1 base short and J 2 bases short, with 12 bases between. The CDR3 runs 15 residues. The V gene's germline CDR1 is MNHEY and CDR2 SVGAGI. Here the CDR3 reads CASSYLRAAAYEQYF. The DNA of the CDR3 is TGTGCCAGCAGTTACTTGAGGGCCGCGGCCTACGAGCAGTACTTC.

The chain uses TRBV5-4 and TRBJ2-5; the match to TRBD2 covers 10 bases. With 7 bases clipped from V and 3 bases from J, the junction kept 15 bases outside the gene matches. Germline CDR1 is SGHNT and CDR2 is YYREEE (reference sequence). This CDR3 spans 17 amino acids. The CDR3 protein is CASAWAGDSGGKETQYF. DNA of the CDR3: TGTGCCAGCGCATGGGCAGGGGATAGCGGGGGGAAAGAGACCCAGTACTTC.

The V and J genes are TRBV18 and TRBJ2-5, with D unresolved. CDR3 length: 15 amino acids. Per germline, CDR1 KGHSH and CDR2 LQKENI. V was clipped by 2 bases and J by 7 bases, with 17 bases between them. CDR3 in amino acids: CASSPKNRAKGTQYF. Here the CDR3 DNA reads TGTGCCAGCTCACCAAAAAACCGGGCTAAGGGGACCCAGTACTTC.

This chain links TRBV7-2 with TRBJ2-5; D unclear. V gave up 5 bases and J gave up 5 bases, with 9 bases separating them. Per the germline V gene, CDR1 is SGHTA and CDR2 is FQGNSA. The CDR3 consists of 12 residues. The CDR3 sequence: CASSAASETQYF. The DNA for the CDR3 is TGTGCCAGCAGCGCAGCGAGCGAGACCCAGTACTTC.

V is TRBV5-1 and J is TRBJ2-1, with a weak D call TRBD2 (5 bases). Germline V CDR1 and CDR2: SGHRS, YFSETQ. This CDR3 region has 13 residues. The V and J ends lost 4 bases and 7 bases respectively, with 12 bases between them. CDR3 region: CASSPRTLNEQFF. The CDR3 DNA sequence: TGCGCCAGCAGCCCCCGGACTCTTAATGAGCAGTTCTTC.

CDR3 protein: CASSLEGRGLDTQYF. CDR3 coding DNA: TGCGCCAGCAGCTTGGAAGGTAGGGGGTTAGATACGCAGTATTTT. This chain links TRBV5-1 with TRBJ2-3; TRBD1 is a possible D gene (6 bases). Germline V CDR1 and CDR2: SGHRS, YFSETQ. Between the trimmed V and J ends, which lost 0 bases and 5 bases, there was a span of 13 bases. This CDR3 comprises 15 residues.

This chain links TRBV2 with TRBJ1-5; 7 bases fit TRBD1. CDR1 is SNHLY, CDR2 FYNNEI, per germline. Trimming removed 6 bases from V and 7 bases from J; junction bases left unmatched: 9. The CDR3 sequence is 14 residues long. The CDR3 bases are TGTGCCAGCAGCTACGGACAGGTGTGGCAGCCCCAGCATTTT. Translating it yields CASSYGQVWQPQHF.

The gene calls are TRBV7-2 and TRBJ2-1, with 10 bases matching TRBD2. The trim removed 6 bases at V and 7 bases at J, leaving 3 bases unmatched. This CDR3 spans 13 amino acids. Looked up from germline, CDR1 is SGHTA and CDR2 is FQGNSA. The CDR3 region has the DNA TGTGCCAGCAGGATTAGCGGGGGGAATGAGCAGTTCTTC. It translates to CASRISGGNEQFF. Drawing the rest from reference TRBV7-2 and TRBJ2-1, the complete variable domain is GAGVSQSPSNKVTEKGKDVELRCDPISGHTALYWYRQSLGQGLEFLIYFQGNSAPDKSGLPSDRFSAERTGGSVSTLTIQRTQQEDSAVYLCASRISGGNEQFFGPGTRLTVL.

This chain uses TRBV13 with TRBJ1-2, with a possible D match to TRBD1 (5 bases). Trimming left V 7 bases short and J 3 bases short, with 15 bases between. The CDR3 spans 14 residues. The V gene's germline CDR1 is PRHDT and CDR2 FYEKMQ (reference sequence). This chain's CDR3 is CASTLLGTYYGYTF. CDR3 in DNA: TGTGCCAGCACCCTCCTCGGGACCTACTATGGCTACACCTTC. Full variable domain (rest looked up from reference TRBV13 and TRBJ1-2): AAGVIQSPRHLIKEKRETATLKCYPIPRHDTVYWYQQGPGQDPQFLISFYEKMQSDKGSIPDRFSAQQFSDYHSELNMSSLELGDSALYFCASTLLGTYYGYTFGSGTRLTVV.

CDR3 region: CAWSAGTGLGGYTF. The CDR3 nucleotides read TGTGCCTGGAGTGCGGGGACAGGGCTGGGTGGCTACACCTTC. V usage is TRBV30 and J usage is TRBJ1-2; 9 bases align to TRBD1. The CDR3 contains 14 residues. Losses at the gene ends were 1 base for V and 7 bases for J; bases not matched to a gene: 7. Germline assignment: CDR1 GTSNPN and CDR2 SVGIG (reference sequence).

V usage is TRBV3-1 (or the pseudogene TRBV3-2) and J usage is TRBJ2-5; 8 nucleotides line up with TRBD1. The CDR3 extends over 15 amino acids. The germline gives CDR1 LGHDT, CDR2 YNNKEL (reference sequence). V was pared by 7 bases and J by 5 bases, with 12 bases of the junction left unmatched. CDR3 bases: TGTGCCAGCAAAGTTGGGCAGGGGGCTGGGGAGACCCAGTACTTC. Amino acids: CASKVGQGAGETQYF.

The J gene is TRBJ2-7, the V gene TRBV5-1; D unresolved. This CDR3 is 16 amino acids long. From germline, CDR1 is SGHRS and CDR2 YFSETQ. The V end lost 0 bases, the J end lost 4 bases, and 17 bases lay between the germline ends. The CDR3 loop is CASSLVGLLVGYEQYF. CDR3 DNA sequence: TGCGCCAGCAGCTTGGTAGGGTTGCTAGTTGGATACGAGCAGTACTTC. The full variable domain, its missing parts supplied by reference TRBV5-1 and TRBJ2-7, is KAGVTQTPRYLIKTRGQQVTLSCSPISGHRSVSWYQQTPGQGLQFLFEYFSETQRNKGNFPGRFSGRQFSNSRSEMNVSTLELGDSALYLCASSLVGLLVGYEQYFGPGTRLTVT.

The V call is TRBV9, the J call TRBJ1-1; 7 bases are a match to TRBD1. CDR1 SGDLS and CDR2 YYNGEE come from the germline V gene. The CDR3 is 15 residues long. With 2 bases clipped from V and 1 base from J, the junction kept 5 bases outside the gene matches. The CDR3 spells CASSVQGQQNTEAFF. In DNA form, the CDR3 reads TGTGCCAGCAGCGTCCAGGGACAGCAGAACACTGAAGCTTTCTTT.

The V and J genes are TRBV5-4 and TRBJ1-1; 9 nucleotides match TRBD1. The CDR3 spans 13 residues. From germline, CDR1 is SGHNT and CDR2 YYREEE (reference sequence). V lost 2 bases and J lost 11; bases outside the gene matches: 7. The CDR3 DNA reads TGTGCCAGCAGCTTCCCGGGACAGGGTGCTGCTTTCTTT. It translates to CASSFPGQGAAFF.

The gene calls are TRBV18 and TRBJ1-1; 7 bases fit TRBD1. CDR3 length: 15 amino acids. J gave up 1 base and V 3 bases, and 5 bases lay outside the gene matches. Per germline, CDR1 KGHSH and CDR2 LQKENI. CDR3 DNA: TGTGCCAGCTCACCCAAGACAGGGTCGAACACTGAAGCTTTCTTT. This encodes CASSPKTGSNTEAFF.

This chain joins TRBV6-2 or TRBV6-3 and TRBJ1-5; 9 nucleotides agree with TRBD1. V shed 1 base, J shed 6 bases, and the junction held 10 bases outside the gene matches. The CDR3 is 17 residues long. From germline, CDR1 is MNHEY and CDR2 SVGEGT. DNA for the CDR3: TGTGCCAGCAGTTACTTGTCTGGGACAGGGAACGTTCAGCCCCAGCATTTT. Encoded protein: CASSYLSGTGNVQPQHF.

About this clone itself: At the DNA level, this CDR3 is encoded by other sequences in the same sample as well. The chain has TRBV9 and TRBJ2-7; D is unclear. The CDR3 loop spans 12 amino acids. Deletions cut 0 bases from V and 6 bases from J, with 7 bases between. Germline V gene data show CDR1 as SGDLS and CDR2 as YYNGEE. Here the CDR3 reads CASSVGQGEQYF. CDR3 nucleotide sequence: TGTGCCAGCAGCGTAGGACAAGGCGAGCAGTACTTC.

CDR3 sequence reads: CASSPEGRAGYTEAFF. The CDR3 DNA reads TGTGCCAGCAGCCCAGAGGGCAGGGCGGGGTACACTGAAGCTTTCTTT. The rearrangement uses TRBV7-3 and TRBJ1-1; D is perhaps TRBD1 (5 bases). The germline V and J ends were trimmed by 5 bases and 3 bases, with 19 bases remaining between them. CDR3 length: 16 amino acids. Germline V gives CDR1 SGHTA, CDR2 FQGTGA. The full variable domain, rest sourced from reference TRBV7-3 and TRBJ1-1, is GAGVSQTPSNKVTEKGKYVELRCDPISGHTALYWYRQSLGQGPEFLIYFQGTGAADDSGLPNDRFFAVRPEGSVSTLKIQRTERGDSAVYLCASSPEGRAGYTEAFFGQGTRLTVV.

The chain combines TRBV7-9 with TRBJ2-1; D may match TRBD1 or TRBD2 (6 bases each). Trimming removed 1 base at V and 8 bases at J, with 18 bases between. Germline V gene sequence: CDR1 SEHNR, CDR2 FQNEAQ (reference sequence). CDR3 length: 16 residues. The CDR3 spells CASSLGLGGRYHEQFF. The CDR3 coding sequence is TGTGCCAGCAGCTTAGGACTAGGGGGTCGGTACCATGAGCAGTTCTTC.

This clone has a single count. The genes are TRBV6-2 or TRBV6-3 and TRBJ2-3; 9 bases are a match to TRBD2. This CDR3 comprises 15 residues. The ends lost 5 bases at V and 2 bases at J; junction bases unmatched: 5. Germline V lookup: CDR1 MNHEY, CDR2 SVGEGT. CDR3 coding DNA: TGTGCCAGCAGTGCTAGACTAGCGGACACAGATACGCAGTATTTT. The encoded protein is CASSARLADTDTQYF.

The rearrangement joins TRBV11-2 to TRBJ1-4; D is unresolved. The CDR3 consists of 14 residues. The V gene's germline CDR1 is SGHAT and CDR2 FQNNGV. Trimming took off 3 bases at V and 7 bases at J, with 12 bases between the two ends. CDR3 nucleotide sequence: TGTGCCAGCAGCTTCAGTGGGAGTACTGAAAAACTGTTTTTT. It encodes CASSFSGSTEKLFF.

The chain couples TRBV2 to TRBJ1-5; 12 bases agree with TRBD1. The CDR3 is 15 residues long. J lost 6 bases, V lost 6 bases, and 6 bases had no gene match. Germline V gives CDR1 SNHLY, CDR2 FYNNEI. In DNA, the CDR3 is TGTGCCAGCAGCGGGGACAGGGGGCACGGTCAGCCCCAGCATTTT. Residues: CASSGDRGHGQPQHF. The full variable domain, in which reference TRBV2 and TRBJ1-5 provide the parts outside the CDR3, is EPEVTQTPSHQVTQMGQEVILRCVPISNHLYFYWYRQILGQKVEFLVSFYNNEISEKSEIFDDQFSVERPDGSNFTLKIRSTKLEDSAMYFCASSGDRGHGQPQHFGDGTRLSIL.

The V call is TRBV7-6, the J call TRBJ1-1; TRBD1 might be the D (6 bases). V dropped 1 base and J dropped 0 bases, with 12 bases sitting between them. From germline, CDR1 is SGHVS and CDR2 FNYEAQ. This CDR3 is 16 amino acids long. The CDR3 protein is CASSLGVGGMNTEAFF. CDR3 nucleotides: TGTGCCAGCAGCTTAGGGGTTGGGGGCATGAACACTGAAGCTTTCTTT.

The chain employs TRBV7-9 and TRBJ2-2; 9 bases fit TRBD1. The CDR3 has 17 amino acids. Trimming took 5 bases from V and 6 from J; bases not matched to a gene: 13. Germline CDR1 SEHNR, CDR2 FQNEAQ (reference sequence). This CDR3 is CASSAQPGQGFPGELFF. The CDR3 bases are TGTGCCAGCAGCGCACAACCGGGACAGGGATTTCCCGGGGAGCTGTTTTTT.

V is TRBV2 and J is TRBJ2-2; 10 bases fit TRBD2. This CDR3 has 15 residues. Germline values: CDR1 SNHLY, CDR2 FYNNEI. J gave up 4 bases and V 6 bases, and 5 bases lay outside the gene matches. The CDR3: CASSAAGGPTGELFF. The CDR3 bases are TGTGCCAGCAGCGCAGCGGGGGGGCCCACCGGGGAGCTGTTTTTT.

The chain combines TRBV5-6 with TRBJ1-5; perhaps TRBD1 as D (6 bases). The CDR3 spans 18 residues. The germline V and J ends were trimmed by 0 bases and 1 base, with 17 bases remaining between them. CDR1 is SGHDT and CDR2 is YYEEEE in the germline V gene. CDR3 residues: CASSLELLVQGSNQPQHF. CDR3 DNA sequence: TGTGCCAGCAGCTTGGAGCTGCTTGTCCAGGGGAGCAATCAGCCCCAGCATTTT.

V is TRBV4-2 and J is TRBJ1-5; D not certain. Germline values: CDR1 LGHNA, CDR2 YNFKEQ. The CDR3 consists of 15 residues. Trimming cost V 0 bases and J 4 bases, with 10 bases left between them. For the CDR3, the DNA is TGTGCCAGCAGCCAAGAGGAACACCGAAATCAGCCCCAGCATTTT. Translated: CASSQEEHRNQPQHF.

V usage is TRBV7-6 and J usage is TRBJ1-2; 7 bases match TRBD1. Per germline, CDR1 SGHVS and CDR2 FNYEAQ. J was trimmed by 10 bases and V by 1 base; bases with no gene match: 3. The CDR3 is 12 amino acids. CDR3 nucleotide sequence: TGTGCCAGCAGCTTAGATCAGGGGGACTACACCTTC. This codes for CASSLDQGDYTF. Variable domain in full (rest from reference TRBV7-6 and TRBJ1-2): GAGVSQSPRYKVTKRGQDVALRCDPISGHVSLYWYRQALGQGPEFLTYFNYEAQQDKSGLPNDRFSAERPEGSISTLTIQRTEQRDSAMYRCASSLDQGDYTFGSGTRLTVV.

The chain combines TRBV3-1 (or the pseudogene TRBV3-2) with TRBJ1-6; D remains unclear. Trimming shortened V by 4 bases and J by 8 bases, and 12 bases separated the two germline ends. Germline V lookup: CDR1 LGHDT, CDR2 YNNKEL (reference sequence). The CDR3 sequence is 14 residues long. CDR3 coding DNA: TGTGCCAGCAGCCTAGGCCAAGAACATTCACCCCTCCACTTT. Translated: CASSLGQEHSPLHF.

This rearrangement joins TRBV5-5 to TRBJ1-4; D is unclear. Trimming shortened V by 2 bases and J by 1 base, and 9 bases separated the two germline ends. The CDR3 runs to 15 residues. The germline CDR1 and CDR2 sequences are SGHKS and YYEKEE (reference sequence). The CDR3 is CASSFSGGTNEKLFF. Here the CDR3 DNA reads TGTGCCAGCAGCTTTAGCGGAGGAACTAATGAAAAACTGTTTTTT. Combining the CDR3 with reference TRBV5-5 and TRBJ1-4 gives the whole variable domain DAGVTQSPTHLIKTRGQQVTLRCSPISGHKSVSWYQQVLGQGPQFIFQYYEKEERGRGNFPDRFSARQFPNYSSELNVNALLLGDSALYLCASSFSGGTNEKLFFGSGTQLSVL.